The source of this TCR beta chain is a study of shared clonotypes between healthy human individuals. Study outcomes and limitations: Rarefaction gave evidence that sorted-subset sequencing remained incomplete despite large depth.

The naive CD8 fraction comprised CD45RO-negative cells positively selected for CCR7 and excluded terminally differentiated effector memory CD45RA+ cells. A word on this clone: Its target is unknown.

Replicate PCRs from sorted subsets contained approximately 220 ng DNA, which is 30,000 to 35,000 T cell genomes. Only in-frame clones appear in the TCRdb table, and some are missing; sequencing was by immunoSEQ multiplex PCR. The sample has around 2.1 million clones, 93% seen once. Germline loops: CDR1 SGDLS, CDR2 YYNGEE. The CDR3 is 16 amino acids. Trimming shortened V by 3 bases and J by 2 bases, and 15 bases separated the two germline ends. The chain employs TRBV9 and TRBJ2-1, with D maybe TRBD2 (5 bases). Source material: naive CD8+ T cells from PBMCs. The origin of this receptor is a man in his late teens or twenties in good health. Some clones in this sample may be carry-over from other donors' samples. CDR3 residues: CASSASRTEPYNEQFF. CDR3 in DNA: TGTGCCAGCAGCGCCTCCCGGACTGAGCCCTACAATGAGCAGTTCTTC.